This T cell receptor (beta chain) stems from a study of identical twins. General study findings and limits: For out-of-frame alpha sequences shared by twins, low generation probability was in excess. Out-of-frame beta chain sequences displayed weaker excess sharing between twins.

This CDR3 is built from 17 residues. CDR1 is MNHEY, CDR2 SVGAGI, per germline. Between the trimmed V and J ends, which lost 0 bases and 0 bases, there was a span of 13 bases. For this clonotype: Its antigen is not known.

Using its own MiXCR run on the 5' RACE reads, TCRdb lists one record per CDR3 protein. Among 700,000 or so distinct CDR3 sequences, over 8.5% were seen once, and the ten largest hold 0.98%. These data were also reused for a study on yellow fever vaccine responses in identical twins.

This chain links TRBV6-5 with TRBJ2-3; D unclear. This clonotype originated in a woman between 18 and 29 years old in good health. Sample: PBMCs. The CDR3 region has the DNA TGTGCCAGCAGTTACTCTTTGGGTAGTGCTAGCACAGATACGCAGTATTTT. It codes for CASSYSLGSASTDTQYF.